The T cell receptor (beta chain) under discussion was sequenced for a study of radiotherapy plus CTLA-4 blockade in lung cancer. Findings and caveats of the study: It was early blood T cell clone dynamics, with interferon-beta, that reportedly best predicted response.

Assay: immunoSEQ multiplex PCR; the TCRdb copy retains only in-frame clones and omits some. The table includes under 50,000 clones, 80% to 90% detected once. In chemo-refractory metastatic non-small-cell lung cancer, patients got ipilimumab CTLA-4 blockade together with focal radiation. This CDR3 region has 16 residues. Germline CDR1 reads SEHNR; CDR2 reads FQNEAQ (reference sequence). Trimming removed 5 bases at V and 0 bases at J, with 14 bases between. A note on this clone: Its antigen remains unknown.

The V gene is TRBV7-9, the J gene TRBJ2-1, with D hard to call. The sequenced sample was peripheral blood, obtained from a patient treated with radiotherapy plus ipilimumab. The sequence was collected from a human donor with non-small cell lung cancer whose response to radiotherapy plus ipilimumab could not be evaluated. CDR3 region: CASSPPRRNSYNEQFF. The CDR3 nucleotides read TGTGCCAGCAGCCCTCCCAGGCGTAACTCCTACAATGAGCAGTTCTTC.